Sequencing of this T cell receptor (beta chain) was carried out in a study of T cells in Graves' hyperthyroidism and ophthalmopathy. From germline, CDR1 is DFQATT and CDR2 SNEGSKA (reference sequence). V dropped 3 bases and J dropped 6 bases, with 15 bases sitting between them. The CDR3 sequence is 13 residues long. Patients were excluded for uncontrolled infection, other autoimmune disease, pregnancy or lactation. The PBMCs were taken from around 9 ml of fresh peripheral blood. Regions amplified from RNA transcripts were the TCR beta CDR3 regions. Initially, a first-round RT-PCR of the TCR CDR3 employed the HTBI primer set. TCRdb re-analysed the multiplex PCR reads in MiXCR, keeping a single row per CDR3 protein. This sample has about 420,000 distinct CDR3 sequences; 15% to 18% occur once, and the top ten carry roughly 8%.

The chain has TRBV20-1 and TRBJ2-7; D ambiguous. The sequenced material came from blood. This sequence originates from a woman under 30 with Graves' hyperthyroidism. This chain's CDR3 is CSARTDGPGEQYF. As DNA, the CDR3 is TGCAGTGCTAGGACGGACGGGCCGGGCGAGCAGTACTTC.